The clone carrying this TCR beta chain was detected only a few times. Its antigen is unidentified. This sample is drawn from a study of cytomegalovirus exposure and HLA in healthy donors. The CDR3 extends over 16 amino acids. Looked up from germline, CDR1 is MDHEN and CDR2 is SYDVKM. The V gene end was trimmed by 10 bases and the J gene end by 0 bases; junction bases not matched to a gene: 14. General study results and limits: Researchers reported that a few CMV-associated chains were confirmed in vitro as CMV antigen-specific. Rarity marked most TCR sequences, yet some public TCRs occurred in many donors. Available immune exposure information was restricted to CMV serostatus only.

The primer mix had 60 Vbeta and 13 Jbeta primers. Assay used: immunoSEQ multiplex PCR; TCRdb lists only in-frame clones, some missing. The data show over 100,000 clones, approximately 80% seen once. This clonotype was sampled from a man aged 25-40 years in good health and CMV-seropositive. The sequencing sample was made of PBMCs. V is TRBV28 and J is TRBJ1-1; 7 nucleotides line up with TRBD1. The DNA for the CDR3 is TGTGCCACAGGAGAGTTAAACAGGGGAGTGAACACTGAAGCTTTCTTT. Its translation: CATGELNRGVNTEAFF.